This TCR beta chain was identified during a study of Ad26.COV2.S vaccination and SARS-CoV-2 variants. Turning to the study itself: Intramuscular Ad26.COV2.S at 5x10^10 or 1x10^11 viral particles.

Method: immunoSEQ multiplex PCR; TCRdb's copy keeps in-frame clones and lacks some. The data show about 320,000 clones, 85% seen once. Treatment of the sample: some 20 received Ad26.COV2.S at low or high dose, single or two shots; about 5 received placebo; per-sample allocation not given. Specimens were obtained on day 63 following the first vaccine or placebo injection. Its platform was an Ad26 vector, and its expressed antigen was Wuhan-strain SARS-CoV-2 spike. Study results and caveats: Marked by substantial breadth, spike-specific CD8+ and CD4+ T cell responses were reportedly seen after vaccination.

The V end was cut by 7 bases, the J end by 0 bases, with 16 bases between. CDR1 is SNHLY and CDR2 is FYNNEI in the germline V gene. The CDR3 contains 16 residues. In regard to this clone: Its antigen is as yet unknown.

The input for sequencing was peripheral blood, taken in a trial of Ad26.COV2.S vaccine versus placebo. The TCR was taken from a person aged 18-65 years who received the Ad26.COV2.S COVID-19 vaccine or a placebo. The chain uses TRBV2 and TRBJ1-5; D unresolved. DNA of the CDR3: TGTGCCAGCATAGGGTCCCCGAGAAATAGCAATCAGCCCCAGCATTTT. Its protein is CASIGSPRNSNQPQHF.